This T cell receptor beta chain was captured in a study of cytomegalovirus exposure and HLA in healthy donors. Looked up from germline, CDR1 is SGDLS and CDR2 is YYNGEE. This CDR3 region has 17 residues. V dropped 4 bases and J dropped 4 bases, with 23 bases sitting between them. The PCR employed 60 Vbeta primers together with 13 Jbeta primers. Sequencing used immunoSEQ multiplex PCR; TCRdb keeps in-frame clones, though not all of them. The sample includes roughly 160,000 clones, almost 80% seen only once; the top ten take more than 13%. In its sample, this clone was seen a few times. Its antigen is not known. Findings and caveats of the study: Data from an earlier analysis indicated that most TCR beta V segments were productive either about 90% or about 30% of the time. Some V segments could not be told apart, so they were left out, TRBV6-2 and TRBV6-3 among them.

Sequencing was performed on PBMCs. The TCR originated in a man aged 50-60 years in good health and CMV-seropositive. This chain joins TRBV9 and TRBJ1-1; D is unresolved. The CDR3 spells CASSSREGWGGSTEAFF. The CDR3 region has the DNA TGTGCCAGCAGCTCCCGGGAGGGTTGGGGTGGTAGCACTGAAGCTTTCTTT. Full variable domain (outside the CDR3, taken from reference TRBV9 and TRBJ1-1): DSGVTQTPKHLITATGQRVTLRCSPRSGDLSVYWYQQSLDQGLQFLIQYYNGEERAKGNILERFSAQQFPDLHSELNLSSLELGDSALYFCASSSREGWGGSTEAFFGQGTRLTVV.